The source of this T cell receptor beta chain is a study of T cells after yellow fever vaccination. There are a few counts of this clonotype. CDR3 size: 12 residues. CDR1 SNHLY and CDR2 FYNNEI come from the germline V gene. Trimming cost V 2 bases and J 4 bases, with 3 bases left between them. TCRdb called the 5' RACE reads again in MiXCR, with one record for every CDR3 protein. The data hold roughly 520,000 distinct CDR3 sequences, with about a fifth observed a single time. The starting material was PBMCs, obtained around 3 weeks after the first yellow fever vaccination. The TCR was taken from a man in his late teens or twenties who received the YFV17D yellow fever vaccine. The V gene is TRBV2, the J gene TRBJ2-4; D uncertain. The CDR3 spells CASSELKNIQYF. The CDR3 region has the DNA TGTGCCAGCAGTGAACTAAAAAACATTCAGTACTTC.